At least ten counts were recorded for the clone carrying this T cell receptor beta chain. Its target is not known. Regarding time point: patch test 1, 2 weeks after DPC sensitization. Treatment denoted: therapeutic diphenylcyclopropenone sensitization with weekly scalp DPC. Every donor had alopecia and was 18 to 70 years old; all were suitable for DPC. TCRdb re-called the RACE reads with MiXCR, one entry per CDR3 protein. The sample lists around 380,000 distinct CDR3 sequences; approximately 5.1% were seen once. Per germline, CDR1 MDHEN and CDR2 SYDVKM. CDR3 length: 15 amino acids. V lost 3 bases and J 2 bases, leaving 14 bases between the germline ends. This sample stems from a study of human T cells and chemical hapten exposure. Study background: Scalp application of diphenylcyclopropenone was performed weekly in patients across the entire roughly 25-week study.

Study observations and caveats: More PT1 expanded TCRs went with higher patch test scores. Donors in the study had alopecia, meaning their immune response may differ from healthy people's.

Here the sequenced sample was whole blood, taken in connection with sensitization to the hapten diphenylcyclopropenone (DPC). The V and J genes are TRBV28 and TRBJ2-7; possibly TRBD1 or TRBD2 for D (5 bases each). The source is a woman aged 50 to 60 with alopecia areata. Some clones in this sample may be carry-over from other donors' samples. Written as DNA, the CDR3 is TGTGCCAGCAGTTTGACCGGGACGGGGACCTACGAGCAGTACTTC. This gives the protein CASSLTGTGTYEQYF.